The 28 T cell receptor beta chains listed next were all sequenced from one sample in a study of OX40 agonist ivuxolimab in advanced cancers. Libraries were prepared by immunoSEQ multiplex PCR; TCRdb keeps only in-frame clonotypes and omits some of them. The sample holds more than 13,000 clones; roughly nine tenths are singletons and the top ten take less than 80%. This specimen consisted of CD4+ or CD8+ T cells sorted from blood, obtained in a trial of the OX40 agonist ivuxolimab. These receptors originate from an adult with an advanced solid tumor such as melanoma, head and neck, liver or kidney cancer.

CDR3 sequence reads: CASSLWQSGYTF. For the CDR3, the DNA is TGTGCCAGCAGCTTATGGCAGAGTGGCTACACCTTC. The chain links TRBV7-2 to TRBJ1-2; no firm D call. The CDR3 is 12 amino acids. The germline gives CDR1 SGHTA, CDR2 FQGNSA. Trimming left V 2 bases short and J 7 bases short, with 8 bases between.

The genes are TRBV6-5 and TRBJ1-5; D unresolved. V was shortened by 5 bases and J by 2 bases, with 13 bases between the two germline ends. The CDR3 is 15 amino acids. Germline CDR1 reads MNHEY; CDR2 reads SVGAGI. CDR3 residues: CASSPTDWGNQPQHF. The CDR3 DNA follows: TGTGCCAGCAGTCCGACCGACTGGGGCAATCAGCCCCAGCATTTT.

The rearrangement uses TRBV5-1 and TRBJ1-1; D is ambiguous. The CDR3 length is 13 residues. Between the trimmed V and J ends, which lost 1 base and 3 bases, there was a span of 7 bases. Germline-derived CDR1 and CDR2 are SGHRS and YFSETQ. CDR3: CASSLNGYTEAFF. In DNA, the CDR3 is TGCGCCAGCAGCTTGAACGGCTACACTGAAGCTTTCTTT.

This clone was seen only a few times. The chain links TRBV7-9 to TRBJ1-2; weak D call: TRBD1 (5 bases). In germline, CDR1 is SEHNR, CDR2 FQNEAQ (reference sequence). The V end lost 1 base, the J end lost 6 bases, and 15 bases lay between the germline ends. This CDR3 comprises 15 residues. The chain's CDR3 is CASSLVAGPQDGYTF. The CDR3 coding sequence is TGTGCCAGCAGCTTAGTAGCAGGGCCGCAAGATGGCTACACCTTC.

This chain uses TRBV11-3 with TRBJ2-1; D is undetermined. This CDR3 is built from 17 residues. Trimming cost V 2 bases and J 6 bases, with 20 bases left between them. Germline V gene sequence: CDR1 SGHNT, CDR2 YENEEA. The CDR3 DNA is TGTGCCAGCAGCTTAAGGTCATCCCAGGTTTCGTTCAATGAGCAGTTCTTC. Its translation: CASSLRSSQVSFNEQFF.

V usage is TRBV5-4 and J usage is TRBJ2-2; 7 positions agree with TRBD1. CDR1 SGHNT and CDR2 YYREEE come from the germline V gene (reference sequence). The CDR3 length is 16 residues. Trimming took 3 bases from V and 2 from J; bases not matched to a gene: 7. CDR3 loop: CASSSNRGGNTGELFF. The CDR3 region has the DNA TGTGCCAGCAGCTCCAACAGGGGCGGCAACACCGGGGAGCTGTTTTTT.

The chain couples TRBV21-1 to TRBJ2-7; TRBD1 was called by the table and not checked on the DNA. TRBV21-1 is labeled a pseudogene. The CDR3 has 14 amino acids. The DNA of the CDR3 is TGTGCCAGCAGCCCGGACAGGGGGCTTGACGAGCAGTACTTC. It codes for CASSPDRGLDEQYF.

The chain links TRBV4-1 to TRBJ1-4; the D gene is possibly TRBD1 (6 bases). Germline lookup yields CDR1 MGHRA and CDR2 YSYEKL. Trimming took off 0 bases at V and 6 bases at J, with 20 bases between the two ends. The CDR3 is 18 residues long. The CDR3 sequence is CASSQDLKLPGGYEKLFF. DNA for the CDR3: TGCGCCAGCAGCCAAGATCTAAAGCTACCGGGGGGCTATGAAAAACTGTTTTTT.

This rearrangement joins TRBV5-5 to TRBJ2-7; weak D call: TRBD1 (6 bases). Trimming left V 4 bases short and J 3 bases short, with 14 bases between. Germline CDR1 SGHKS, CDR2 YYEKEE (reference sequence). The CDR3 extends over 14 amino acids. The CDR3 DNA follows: TGTGCCAGCAGCACTCACAGGGTAAGCTACGAGCAGTACTTC. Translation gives CASSTHRVSYEQYF.

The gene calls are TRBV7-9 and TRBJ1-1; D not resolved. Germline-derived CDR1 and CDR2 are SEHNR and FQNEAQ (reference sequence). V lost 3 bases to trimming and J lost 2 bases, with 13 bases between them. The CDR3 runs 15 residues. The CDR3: CASSFPGGRNTEAFF. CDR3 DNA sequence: TGTGCCAGCAGCTTCCCTGGAGGGCGAAACACTGAAGCTTTCTTT.

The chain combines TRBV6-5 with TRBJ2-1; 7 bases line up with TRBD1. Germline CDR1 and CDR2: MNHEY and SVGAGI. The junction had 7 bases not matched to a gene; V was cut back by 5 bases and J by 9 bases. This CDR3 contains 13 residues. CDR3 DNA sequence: TGTGCCAGCAGTAACAGGGGCGCAAGTGAGCAGTTCTTC. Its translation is CASSNRGASEQFF.

CDR3 nucleotides: TGTGCCAGCAGCGCACCCGGGACAGGGCTTAACTATGGCTACACCTTC. It codes for CASSAPGTGLNYGYTF. The chain carries TRBV9 and TRBJ1-2; the match to TRBD1 covers 9 bases. The CDR3 runs to 16 residues. V trimming: 3 bases; J trimming: 1 base; junction bases outside the gene matches: 7. Germline values: CDR1 SGDLS, CDR2 YYNGEE.

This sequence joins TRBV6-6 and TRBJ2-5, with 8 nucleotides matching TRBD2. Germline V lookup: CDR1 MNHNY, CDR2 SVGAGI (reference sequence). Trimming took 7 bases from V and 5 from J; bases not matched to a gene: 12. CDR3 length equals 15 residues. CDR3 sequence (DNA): TGTGCCAGCATGACACGGCGGGAGGCGGTGGAGACCCAGTACTTC. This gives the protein CASMTRREAVETQYF.

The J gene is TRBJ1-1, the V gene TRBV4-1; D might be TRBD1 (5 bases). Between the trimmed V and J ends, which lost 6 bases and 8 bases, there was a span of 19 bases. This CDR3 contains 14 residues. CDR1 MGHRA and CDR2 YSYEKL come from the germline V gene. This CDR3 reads CASSQKAFGAEAFF. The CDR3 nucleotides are TGCGCCAGCAGTCAAAAAGCGTTCGGGGCAGAAGCTTTCTTT.

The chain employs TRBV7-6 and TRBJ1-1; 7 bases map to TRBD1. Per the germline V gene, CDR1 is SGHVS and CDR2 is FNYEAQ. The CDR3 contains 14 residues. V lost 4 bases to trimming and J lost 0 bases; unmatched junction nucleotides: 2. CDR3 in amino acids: CASSSGGMNTEAFF. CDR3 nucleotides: TGTGCCAGCAGCTCAGGGGGAATGAACACTGAAGCTTTCTTT.

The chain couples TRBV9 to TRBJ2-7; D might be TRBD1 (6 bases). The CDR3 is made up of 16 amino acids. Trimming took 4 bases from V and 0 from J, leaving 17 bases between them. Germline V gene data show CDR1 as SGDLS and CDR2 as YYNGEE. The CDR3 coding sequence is TGTGCCAGCAGCTCCAACAGGGTGGACAGCTCCTACGAGCAGTACTTC. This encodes CASSSNRVDSSYEQYF.

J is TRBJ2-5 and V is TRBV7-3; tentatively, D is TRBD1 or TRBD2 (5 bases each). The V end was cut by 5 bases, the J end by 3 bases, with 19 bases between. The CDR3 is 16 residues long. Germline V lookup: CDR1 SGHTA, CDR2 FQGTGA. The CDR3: CASSPRDPSVEETQYF. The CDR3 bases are TGTGCCAGCAGCCCCCGGGACCCCAGTGTTGAAGAGACCCAGTACTTC.

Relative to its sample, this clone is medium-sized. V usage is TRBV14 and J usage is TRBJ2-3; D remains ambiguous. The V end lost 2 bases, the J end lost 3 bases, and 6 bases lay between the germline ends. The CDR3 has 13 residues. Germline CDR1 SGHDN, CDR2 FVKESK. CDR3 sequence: CASSQILTDTQYF. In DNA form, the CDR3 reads TGTGCCAGCAGCCAAATCTTGACAGATACGCAGTATTTT.

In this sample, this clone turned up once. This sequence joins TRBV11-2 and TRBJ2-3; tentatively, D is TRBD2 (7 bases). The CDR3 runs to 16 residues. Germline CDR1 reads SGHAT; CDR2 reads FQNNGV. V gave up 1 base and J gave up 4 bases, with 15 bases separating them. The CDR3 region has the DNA TGTGCCAGCAGCTTAGGGGGGGGCAGGGGTGCAGATACGCAGTATTTT. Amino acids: CASSLGGGRGADTQYF.

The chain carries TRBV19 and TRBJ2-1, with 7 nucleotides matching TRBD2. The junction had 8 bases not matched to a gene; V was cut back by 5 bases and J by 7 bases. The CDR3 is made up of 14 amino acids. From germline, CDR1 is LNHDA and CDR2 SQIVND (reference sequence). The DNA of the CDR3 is TGTGCCAGTAGTTGGATAGCGGGTAAAAATGAGCAGTTCTTC. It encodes CASSWIAGKNEQFF.

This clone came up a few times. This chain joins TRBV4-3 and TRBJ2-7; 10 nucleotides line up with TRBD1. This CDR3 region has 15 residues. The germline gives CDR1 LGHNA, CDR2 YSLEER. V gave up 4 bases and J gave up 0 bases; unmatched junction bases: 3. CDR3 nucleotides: TGCGCCAGCAGCCGAGGACAGGGGGACTCCTACGAGCAGTACTTC. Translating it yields CASSRGQGDSYEQYF.

Here the CDR3 reads CASRRGQGGLYGYTF. In DNA, the CDR3 is TGTGCCAGCAGACGGGGACAGGGGGGCCTTTATGGCTACACCTTC. The gene calls are TRBV7-9 and TRBJ1-2; 11 bases fit TRBD1. CDR1 is SEHNR and CDR2 is FQNEAQ in the germline V gene (reference sequence). The CDR3 is made up of 15 amino acids. Losses at the gene ends were 6 bases for V and 5 bases for J; bases not matched to a gene: 8.

The CDR3 nucleotides read TGTGCCATCAGTGACAGGGGCAATAATGAAAAACTGTTTTTT. Protein: CAISDRGNNEKLFF. The V gene is TRBV10-3, the J gene TRBJ1-4, with D maybe TRBD1 (6 bases). Per germline, CDR1 ENHRY and CDR2 SYGVKD. The V gene lost 3 bases and the J gene lost 4 bases, with 9 bases spanning the gap. The CDR3 runs 14 residues.

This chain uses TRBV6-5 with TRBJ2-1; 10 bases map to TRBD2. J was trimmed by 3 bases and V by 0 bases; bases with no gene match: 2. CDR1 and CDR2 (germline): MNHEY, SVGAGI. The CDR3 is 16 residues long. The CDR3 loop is CASSYSGTSDYNEQFF. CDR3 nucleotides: TGTGCCAGCAGTTACTCCGGGACTAGCGACTACAATGAGCAGTTCTTC.

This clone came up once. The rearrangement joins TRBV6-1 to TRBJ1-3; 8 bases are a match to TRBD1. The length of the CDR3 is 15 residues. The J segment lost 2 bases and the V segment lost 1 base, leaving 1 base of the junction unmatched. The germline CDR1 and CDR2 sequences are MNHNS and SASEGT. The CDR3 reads CASSEVGQAGNTIYF. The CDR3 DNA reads TGTGCCAGCAGTGAAGTGGGACAGGCTGGAAACACCATATATTTT.

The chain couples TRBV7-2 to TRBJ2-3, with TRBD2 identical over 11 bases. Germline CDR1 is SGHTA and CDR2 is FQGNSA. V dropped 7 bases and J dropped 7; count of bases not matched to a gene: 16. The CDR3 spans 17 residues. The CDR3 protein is CASTPGDSGRAWYTQYF. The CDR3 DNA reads TGTGCCAGCACCCCTGGGGATAGCGGGAGGGCCTGGTATACGCAGTATTTT.

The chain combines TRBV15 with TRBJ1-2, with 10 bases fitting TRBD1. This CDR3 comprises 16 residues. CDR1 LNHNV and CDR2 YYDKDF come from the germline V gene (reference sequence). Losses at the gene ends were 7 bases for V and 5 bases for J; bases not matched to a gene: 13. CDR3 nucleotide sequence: TGTGCCACCATTGGGTTTGTGACAGGGGGCTTTTATGGCTACACCTTC. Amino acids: CATIGFVTGGFYGYTF.

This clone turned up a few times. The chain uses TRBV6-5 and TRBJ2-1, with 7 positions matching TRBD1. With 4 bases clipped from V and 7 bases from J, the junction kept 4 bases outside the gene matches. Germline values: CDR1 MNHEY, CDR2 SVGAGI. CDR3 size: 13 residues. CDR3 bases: TGTGCCAGCAGTTCCGGACAGGCAAATGAGCAGTTCTTC. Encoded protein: CASSSGQANEQFF.